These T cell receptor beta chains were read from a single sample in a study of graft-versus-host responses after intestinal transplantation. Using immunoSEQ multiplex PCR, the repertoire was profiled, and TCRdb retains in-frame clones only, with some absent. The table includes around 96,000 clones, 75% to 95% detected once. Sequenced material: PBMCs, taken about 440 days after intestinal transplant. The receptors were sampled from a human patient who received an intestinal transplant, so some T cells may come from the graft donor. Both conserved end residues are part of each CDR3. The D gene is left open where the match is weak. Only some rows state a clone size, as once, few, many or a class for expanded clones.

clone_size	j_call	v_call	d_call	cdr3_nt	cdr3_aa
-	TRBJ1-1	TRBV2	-	TGTGCCAGCACTACCCCGGACGGCGTGAACACTGAAGCTTTCTTT	CASTTPDGVNTEAFF
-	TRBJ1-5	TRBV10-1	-	TGCGCCAGCAGTGAGGGTCGACAGCCCCAGCATTTT	CASSEGRQPQHF
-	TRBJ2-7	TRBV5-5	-	TGTGCCAGCAGCTTTCAGGACCACTACGAGCAGTACTTC	CASSFQDHYEQYF
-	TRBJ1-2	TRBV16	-	TGTGCCAGCAGCCAATTCCAGACTGCTAACTATGGCTACACCTTC	CASSQFQTANYGYTF
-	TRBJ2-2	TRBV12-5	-	TGTGCTAGTGGTTTCGGGGACGCACTAAACACCGGGGAGCTGTTTTTT	CASGFGDALNTGELFF
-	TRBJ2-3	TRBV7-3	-	TGTGCCAGCAGCTTATCTCCAGTTAACACAGATACGCAGTATTTT	CASSLSPVNTDTQYF
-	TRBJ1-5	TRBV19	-	TGTGCCAGTAAGCCAGGGGCTCTCGGTCAGCCCCAGCATTTT	CASKPGALGQPQHF
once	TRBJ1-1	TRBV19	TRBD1	TGTGCCACCGGTGGACGGGACAGGGGAGCTTTCTTT	CATGGRDRGAFF
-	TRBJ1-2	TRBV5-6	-	TGTGCCAGCAGTGCCAGGGCTCGCTACACCTTC	CASSARARYTF
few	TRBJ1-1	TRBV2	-	TGTGCCAGCCTTAGGGGGAGCACTGAAGCTTTCTTT	CASLRGSTEAFF
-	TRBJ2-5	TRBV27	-	TGTGCCAGCAGTGCCCTTGGGGAGACCCAGTACTTC	CASSALGETQYF
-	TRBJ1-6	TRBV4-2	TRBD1	TGTGCCAGCAGCGCCGGGACAGGGAATTCACCCCTCCACTTT	CASSAGTGNSPLHF
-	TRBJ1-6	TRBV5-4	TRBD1	TGTGCCAGCAGGCCACAGGGGTCGGTTTCACCCCTCCACTTT	CASRPQGSVSPLHF
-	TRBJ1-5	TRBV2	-	TGTGCCAGCACTGGACAGTACAATCAGCCCCAGCATTTT	CASTGQYNQPQHF
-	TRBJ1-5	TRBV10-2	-	TGCGCCAGCAGTGAGTCCCGAACGGCTCAGCCCCAGCATTTT	CASSESRTAQPQHF
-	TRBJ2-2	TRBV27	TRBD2	TGTGCCCCGATGGGCCTTGGGGGGGATACCGGGGAGCTGTTTTTT	CAPMGLGGDTGELFF
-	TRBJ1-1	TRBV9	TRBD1	TGTGCCAGCAGCGGAGGACAGGGAGACACTGAAGCTTTCTTT	CASSGGQGDTEAFF
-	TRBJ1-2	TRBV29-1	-	TGCAGCGTGGGGGGACAACTCTATGGCTACACCTTC	CSVGGQLYGYTF
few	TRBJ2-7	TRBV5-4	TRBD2	TGTGCCAGCAGCTTGGAGGGACTAGCGGGGATTAACTTC	CASSLEGLAGINF
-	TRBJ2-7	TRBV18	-	TGTGCCAGCTCCTGGGCCCCTTGGAGGGGCTCCTACGAGCAGTACTTC	CASSWAPWRGSYEQYF
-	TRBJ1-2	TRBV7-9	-	TGTGCCAGCAGCCTAATGGACGGATCCTATGGCTACACCTTC	CASSLMDGSYGYTF
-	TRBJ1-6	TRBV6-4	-	TGTGCCAGCAGTGTAATAGAGGGTTCACCCCTCCACTTT	CASSVIEGSPLHF
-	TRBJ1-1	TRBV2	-	TGTGCCAGCAGTCAATGGCTCTCGAACACTGAAGCTTTCTTT	CASSQWLSNTEAFF
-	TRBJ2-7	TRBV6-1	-	TGTGCCAGCAGTGAAGTGGCTGCTTTTACCACCTACGAGCAGTACTTC	CASSEVAAFTTYEQYF
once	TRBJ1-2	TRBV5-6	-	TGTGCCAGCAGCTCGAGAGGGCGGCCCTTCTATGGCTACACCTTC	CASSSRGRPFYGYTF
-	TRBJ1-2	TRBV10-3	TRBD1	TGTGCCATCAGTGAAGGGGGGCAGGGGGCGTTTAGCTATGGCTACACCTTC	CAISEGGQGAFSYGYTF
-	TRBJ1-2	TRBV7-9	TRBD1	TGTGCCAGCAGCGCGACAGGGAATGGCTACACCTTC	CASSATGNGYTF
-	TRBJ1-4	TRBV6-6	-	TGTGCCAGCAGTTCAGAAAAACTGTTTTTT	CASSSEKLFF
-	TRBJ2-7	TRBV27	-	TGTGCCAGCAGTTTATCGGGGTACGGAAGCCTTACCTACGAGCAGTACTTC	CASSLSGYGSLTYEQYF
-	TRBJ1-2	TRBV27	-	TGTGCCAGCAGTTTCCTAGGGGAAAACTATGGCTACACCTTC	CASSFLGENYGYTF
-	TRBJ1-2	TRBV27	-	TGTGTCAGCAGTACCAGGACGGCAAACTATGGCTACACCTTC	CVSSTRTANYGYTF
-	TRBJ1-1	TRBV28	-	TGTGCCAGCAGTTTTCGGGCTGAAGCTTTCTTT	CASSFRAEAFF
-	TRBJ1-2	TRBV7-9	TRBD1	TGTGCCAGCAGCCAATTGGGGACAGGGTCCGGCTACACCTTC	CASSQLGTGSGYTF
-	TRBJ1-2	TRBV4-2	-	TGTGCCAGCAGCCAAGATGGCCTCTATGGCTACACCTTC	CASSQDGLYGYTF
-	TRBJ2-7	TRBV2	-	TGTGCCAGCATCTCGGGCTTCTACGAGCAGTACTTC	CASISGFYEQYF
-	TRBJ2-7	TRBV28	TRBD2	TGTGCCAGCGACCCCGGGCTAGCGGACTACGAGCAGTACTTC	CASDPGLADYEQYF
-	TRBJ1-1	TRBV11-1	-	TGTGCCAGCAGCATAAGCAGGGGCGTATCGGACACTGAAGCTTTCTTT	CASSISRGVSDTEAFF
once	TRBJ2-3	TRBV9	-	TGTGCCAGCAGCGTAGCTAGCACAGATACGCAGTATTTT	CASSVASTDTQYF